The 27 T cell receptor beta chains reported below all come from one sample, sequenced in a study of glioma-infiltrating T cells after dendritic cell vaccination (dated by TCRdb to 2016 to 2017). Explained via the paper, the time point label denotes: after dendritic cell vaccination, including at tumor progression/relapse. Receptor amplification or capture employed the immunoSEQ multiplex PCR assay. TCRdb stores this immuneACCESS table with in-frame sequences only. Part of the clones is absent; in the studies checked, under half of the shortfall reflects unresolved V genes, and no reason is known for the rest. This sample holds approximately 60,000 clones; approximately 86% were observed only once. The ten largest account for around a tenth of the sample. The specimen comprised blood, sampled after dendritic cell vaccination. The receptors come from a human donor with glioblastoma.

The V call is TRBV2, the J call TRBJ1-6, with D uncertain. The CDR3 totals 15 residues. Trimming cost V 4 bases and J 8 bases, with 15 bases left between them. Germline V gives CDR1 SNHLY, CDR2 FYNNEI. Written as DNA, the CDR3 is TGTGCCAGCAGTGGCAAACCTGTGAGGGATTCACCCCTCCACTTT. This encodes CASSGKPVRDSPLHF.

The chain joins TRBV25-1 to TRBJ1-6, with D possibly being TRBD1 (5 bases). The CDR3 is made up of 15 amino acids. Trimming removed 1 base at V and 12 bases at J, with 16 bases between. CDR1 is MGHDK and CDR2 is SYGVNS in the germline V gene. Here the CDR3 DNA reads TGTGCCAGCAGTGAATCTCGGACAATTTTGGAACCCCTCCACTTT. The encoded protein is CASSESRTILEPLHF.

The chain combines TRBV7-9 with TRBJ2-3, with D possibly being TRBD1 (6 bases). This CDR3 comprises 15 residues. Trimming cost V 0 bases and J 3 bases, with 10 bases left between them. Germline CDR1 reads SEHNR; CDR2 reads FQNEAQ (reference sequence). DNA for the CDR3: TGTGCCAGCAGCTTAGCAACAGGGCGGACAGATACGCAGTATTTT. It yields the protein CASSLATGRTDTQYF.

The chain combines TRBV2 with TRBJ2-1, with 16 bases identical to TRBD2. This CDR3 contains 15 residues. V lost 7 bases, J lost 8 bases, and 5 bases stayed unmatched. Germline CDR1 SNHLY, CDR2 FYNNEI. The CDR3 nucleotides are TGTGCCAGCAAGGGGACTAGCGGGGGGGCGGATGAGCAGTTCTTC. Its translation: CASKGTSGGADEQFF.

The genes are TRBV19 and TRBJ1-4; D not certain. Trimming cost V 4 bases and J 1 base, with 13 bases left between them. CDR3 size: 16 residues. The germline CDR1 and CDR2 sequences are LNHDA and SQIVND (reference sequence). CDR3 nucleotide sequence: TGTGCCAGTAGTAGCCACCCCCGGGTAACTAATGAAAAACTGTTTTTT. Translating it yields CASSSHPRVTNEKLFF.

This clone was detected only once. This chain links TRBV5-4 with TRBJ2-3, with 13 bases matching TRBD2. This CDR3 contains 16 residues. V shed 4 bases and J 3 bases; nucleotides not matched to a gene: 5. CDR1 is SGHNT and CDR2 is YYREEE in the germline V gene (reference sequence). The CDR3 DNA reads TGTGCCAGCAGCGCCCGGACTAGCGGGAGTACAGATACGCAGTATTTT. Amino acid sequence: CASSARTSGSTDTQYF.

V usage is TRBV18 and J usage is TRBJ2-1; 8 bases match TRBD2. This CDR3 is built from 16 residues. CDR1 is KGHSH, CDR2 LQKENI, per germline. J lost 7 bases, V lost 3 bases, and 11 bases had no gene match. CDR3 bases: TGTGCCAGCTCACCGGTAGCGGGAACGGAGGGAAATGAGCAGTTCTTC. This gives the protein CASSPVAGTEGNEQFF.

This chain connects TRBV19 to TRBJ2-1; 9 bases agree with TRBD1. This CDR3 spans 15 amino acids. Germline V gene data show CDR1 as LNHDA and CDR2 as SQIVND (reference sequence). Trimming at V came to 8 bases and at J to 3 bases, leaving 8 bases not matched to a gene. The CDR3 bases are TGTGCCAGTCTAGGGGGACAGGGTGTCTACAATGAGCAGTTCTTC. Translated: CASLGGQGVYNEQFF. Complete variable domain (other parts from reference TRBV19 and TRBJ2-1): DGGITQSPKYLFRKEGQNVTLSCEQNLNHDAMYWYRQDPGQGLRLIYYSQIVNDFQKGDIAEGYSVSREKKESFPLTVTSAQKNPTAFYLCASLGGQGVYNEQFFGPGTRLTVL.

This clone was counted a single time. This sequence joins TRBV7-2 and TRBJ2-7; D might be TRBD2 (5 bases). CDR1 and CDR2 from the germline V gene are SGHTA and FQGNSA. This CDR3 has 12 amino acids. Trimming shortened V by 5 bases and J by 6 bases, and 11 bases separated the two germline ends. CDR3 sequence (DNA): TGTGCCAGCAGCCGAGGGTCTGGCGAGCAGTACTTC. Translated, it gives CASSRGSGEQYF.

DNA for the CDR3: TGCGCCAGCAGCTTGGGGCCCGGACAGGGCCACGAGCAGTACTTC. The encoded protein is CASSLGPGQGHEQYF. The J gene is TRBJ2-7, the V gene TRBV5-1; 8 bases are a match to TRBD1. Germline values: CDR1 SGHRS, CDR2 YFSETQ. Germline trimming cut 0 bases from V and 5 bases from J; bases unmatched to any gene: 7. This CDR3 spans 15 amino acids.

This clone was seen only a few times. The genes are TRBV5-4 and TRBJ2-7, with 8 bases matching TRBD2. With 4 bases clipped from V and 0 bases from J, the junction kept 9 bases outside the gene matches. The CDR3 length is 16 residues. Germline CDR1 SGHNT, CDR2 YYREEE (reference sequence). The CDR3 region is CASSPEQRGISYEQYF. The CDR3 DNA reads TGTGCCAGCAGCCCCGAGCAGCGGGGGATCTCCTACGAGCAGTACTTC. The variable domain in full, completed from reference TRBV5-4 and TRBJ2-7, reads ETGVTQSPTHLIKTRGQQVTLRCSSQSGHNTVSWYQQALGQGPQFIFQYYREEENGRGNFPPRFSGLQFPNYSSELNVNALELDDSALYLCASSPEQRGISYEQYFGPGTRLTVT.

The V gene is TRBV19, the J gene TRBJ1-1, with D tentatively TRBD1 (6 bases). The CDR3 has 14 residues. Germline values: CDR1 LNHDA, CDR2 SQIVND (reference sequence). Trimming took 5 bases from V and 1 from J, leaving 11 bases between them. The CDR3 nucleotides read TGTGCCAGTAGTTCCGTACAGGGGAACACTGAAGCTTTCTTT. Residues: CASSSVQGNTEAFF.

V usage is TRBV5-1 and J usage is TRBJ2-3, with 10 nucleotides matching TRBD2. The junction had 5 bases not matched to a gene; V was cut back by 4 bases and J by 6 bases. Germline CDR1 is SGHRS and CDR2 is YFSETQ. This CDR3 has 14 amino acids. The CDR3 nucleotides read TGCGCCAGCAGCGCTAGCGGGAGCGTGGATACGCAGTATTTT. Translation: CASSASGSVDTQYF.

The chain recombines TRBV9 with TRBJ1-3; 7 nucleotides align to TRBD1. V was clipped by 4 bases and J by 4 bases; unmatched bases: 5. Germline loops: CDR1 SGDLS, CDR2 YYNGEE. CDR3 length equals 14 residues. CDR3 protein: CASSQGVSGNTIYF. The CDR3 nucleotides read TGTGCCAGCAGCCAGGGGGTTTCGGGAAACACCATATATTTT. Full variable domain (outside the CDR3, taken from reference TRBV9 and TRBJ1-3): DSGVTQTPKHLITATGQRVTLRCSPRSGDLSVYWYQQSLDQGLQFLIQYYNGEERAKGNILERFSAQQFPDLHSELNLSSLELGDSALYFCASSQGVSGNTIYFGEGSWLTVV.

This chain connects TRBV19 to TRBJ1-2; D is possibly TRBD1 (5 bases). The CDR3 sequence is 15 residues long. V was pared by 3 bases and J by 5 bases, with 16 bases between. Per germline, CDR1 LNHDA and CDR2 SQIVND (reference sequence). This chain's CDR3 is CASSMVGGLWYGYTF. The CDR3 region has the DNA TGTGCCAGTAGTATGGTCGGGGGATTATGGTATGGCTACACCTTC.

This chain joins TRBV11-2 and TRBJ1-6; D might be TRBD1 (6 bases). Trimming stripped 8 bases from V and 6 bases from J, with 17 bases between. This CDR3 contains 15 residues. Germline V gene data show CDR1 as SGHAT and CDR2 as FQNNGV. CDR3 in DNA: TGTGCCAGCCGAAGCGGGACAAACTTTAATTCACCCCTCCACTTT. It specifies CASRSGTNFNSPLHF.

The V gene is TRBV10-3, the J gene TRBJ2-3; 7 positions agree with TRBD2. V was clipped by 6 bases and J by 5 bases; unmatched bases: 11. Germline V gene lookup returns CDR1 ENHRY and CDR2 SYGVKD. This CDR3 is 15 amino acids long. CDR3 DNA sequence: TGTGCCATCAGCGGTGTCGGCGGGGGAGGAGATACGCAGTATTTT. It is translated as CAISGVGGGGDTQYF.

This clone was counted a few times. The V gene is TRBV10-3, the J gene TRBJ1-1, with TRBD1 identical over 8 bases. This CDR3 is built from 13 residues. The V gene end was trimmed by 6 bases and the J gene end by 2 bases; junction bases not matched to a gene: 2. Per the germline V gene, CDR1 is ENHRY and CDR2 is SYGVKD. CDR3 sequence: CAIRQGVNTEAFF. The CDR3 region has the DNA TGTGCCATCAGACAGGGGGTCAACACTGAAGCTTTCTTT.

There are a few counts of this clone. This CDR3 reads CASSSPVWTSGSNEQFF. CDR3 DNA sequence: TGTGCCAGCAGCTCACCAGTGTGGACTAGCGGGAGCAATGAGCAGTTCTTC. The chain uses TRBV7-2 and TRBJ2-1; 13 positions agree with TRBD2. The junction had 9 bases not matched to a gene; V was cut back by 4 bases and J by 6 bases. Germline CDR1 reads SGHTA; CDR2 reads FQGNSA. The CDR3 spans 17 residues.

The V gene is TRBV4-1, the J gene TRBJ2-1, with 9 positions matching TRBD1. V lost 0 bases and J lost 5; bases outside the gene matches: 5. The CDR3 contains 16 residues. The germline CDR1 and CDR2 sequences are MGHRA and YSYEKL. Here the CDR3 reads CASSQDGGTGHNEQFF. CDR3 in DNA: TGCGCCAGCAGCCAAGATGGGGGGACAGGGCACAATGAGCAGTTCTTC.

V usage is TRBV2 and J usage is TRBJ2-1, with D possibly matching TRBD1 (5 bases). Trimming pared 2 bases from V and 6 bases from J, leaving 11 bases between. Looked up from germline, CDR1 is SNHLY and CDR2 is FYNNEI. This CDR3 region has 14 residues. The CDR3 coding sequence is TGTGCCAGCAGTGAACAGGGCCCCAGCAATGAGCAGTTCTTC. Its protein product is CASSEQGPSNEQFF.

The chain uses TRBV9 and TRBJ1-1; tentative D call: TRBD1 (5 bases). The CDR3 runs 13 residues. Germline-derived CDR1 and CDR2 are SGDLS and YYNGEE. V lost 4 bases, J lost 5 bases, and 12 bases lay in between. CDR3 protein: CASSPTPGTEAFF. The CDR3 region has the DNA TGTGCCAGCAGCCCCACTCCAGGGACTGAAGCTTTCTTT. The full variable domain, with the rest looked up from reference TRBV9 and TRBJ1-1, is DSGVTQTPKHLITATGQRVTLRCSPRSGDLSVYWYQQSLDQGLQFLIQYYNGEERAKGNILERFSAQQFPDLHSELNLSSLELGDSALYFCASSPTPGTEAFFGQGTRLTVV.

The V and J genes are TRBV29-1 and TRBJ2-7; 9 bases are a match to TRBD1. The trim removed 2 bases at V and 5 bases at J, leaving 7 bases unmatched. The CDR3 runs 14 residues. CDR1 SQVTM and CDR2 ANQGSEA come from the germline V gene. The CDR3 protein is CSVERGDRDHEQYF. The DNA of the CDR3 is TGCAGCGTTGAACGAGGGGACAGGGACCACGAGCAGTACTTC.

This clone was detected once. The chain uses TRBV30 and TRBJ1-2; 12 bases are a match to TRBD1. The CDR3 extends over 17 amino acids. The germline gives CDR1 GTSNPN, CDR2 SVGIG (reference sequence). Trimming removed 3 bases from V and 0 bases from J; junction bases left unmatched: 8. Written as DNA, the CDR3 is TGTGCCTGGAGGTTTCCGGGACAGGGGGCAACTAACTATGGCTACACCTTC. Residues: CAWRFPGQGATNYGYTF.

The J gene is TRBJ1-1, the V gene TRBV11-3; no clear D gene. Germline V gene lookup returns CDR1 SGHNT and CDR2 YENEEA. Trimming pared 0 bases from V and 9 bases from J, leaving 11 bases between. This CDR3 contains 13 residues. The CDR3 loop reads CASSLDSRLQAFF. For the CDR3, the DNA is TGTGCCAGCAGCTTAGATTCTAGGCTCCAAGCTTTCTTT.

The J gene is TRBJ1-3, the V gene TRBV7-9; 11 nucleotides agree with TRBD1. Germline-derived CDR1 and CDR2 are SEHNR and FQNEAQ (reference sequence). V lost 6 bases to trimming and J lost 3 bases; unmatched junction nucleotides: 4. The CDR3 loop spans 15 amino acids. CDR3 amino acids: CASRGQGGFGNTIYF. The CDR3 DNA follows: TGTGCCAGCAGGGGACAGGGGGGCTTTGGAAACACCATATATTTT.

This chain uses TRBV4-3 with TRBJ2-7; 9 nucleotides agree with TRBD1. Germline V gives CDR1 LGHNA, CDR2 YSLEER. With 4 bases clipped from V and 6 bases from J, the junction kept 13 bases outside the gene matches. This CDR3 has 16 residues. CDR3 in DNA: TGCGCCAGCAGCCGTTACGAGGGACAGGGTCATAGCGAGCAGTACTTC. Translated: CASSRYEGQGHSEQYF.